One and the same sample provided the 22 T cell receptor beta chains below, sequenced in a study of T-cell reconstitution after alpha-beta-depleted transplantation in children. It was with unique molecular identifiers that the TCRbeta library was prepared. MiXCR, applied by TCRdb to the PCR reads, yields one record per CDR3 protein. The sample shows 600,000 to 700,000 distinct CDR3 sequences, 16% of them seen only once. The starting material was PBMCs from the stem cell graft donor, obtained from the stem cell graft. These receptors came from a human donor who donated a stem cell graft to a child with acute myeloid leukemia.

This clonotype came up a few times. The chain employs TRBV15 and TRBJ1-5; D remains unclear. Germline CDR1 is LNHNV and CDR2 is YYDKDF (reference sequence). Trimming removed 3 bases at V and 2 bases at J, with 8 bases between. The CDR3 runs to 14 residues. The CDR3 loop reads CATSSIGGNQPQHF. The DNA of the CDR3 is TGTGCCACCAGCAGCATTGGAGGCAATCAGCCCCAGCATTTT. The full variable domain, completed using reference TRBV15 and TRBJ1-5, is DAMVIQNPRYQVTQFGKPVTLSCSQTLNHNVMYWYQQKSSQAPKLLFHYYDKDFNNEADTPDNFQSRRPNTSFCFLDIRSPGLGDTAMYLCATSSIGGNQPQHFGDGTRLSIL.

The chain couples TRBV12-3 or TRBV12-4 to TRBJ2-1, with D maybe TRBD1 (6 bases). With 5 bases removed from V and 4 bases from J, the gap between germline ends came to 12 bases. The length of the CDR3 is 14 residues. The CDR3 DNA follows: TGTGCCAGCAGTACAGGGAATGGATACAATGAGCAGTTCTTC. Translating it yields CASSTGNGYNEQFF.

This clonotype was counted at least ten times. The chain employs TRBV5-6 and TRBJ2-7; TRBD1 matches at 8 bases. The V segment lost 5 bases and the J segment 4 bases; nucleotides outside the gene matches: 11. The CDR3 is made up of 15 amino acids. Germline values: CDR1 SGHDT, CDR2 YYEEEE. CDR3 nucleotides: TGTGCCAGCAGAGAAGGGACAGGAGCTTTATACGAGCAGTACGTC. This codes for CASREGTGALYEQYV.

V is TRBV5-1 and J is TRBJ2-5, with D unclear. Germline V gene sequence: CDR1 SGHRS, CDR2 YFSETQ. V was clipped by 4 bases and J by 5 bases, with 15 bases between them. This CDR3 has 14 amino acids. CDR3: CASSKHDVRETQYF. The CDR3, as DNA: TGCGCCAGCAGCAAACACGACGTCCGGGAGACCCAGTACTTC. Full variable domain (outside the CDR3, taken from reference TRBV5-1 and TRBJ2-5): KAGVTQTPRYLIKTRGQQVTLSCSPISGHRSVSWYQQTPGQGLQFLFEYFSETQRNKGNFPGRFSGRQFSNSRSEMNVSTLELGDSALYLCASSKHDVRETQYFGPGTRLLVL.

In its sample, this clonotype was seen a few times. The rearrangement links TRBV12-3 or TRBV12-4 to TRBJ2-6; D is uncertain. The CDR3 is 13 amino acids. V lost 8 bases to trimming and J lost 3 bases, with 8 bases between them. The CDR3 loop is CASRFGGANVLTF. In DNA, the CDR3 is TGTGCCAGCCGATTCGGTGGGGCCAACGTCCTGACTTTC.

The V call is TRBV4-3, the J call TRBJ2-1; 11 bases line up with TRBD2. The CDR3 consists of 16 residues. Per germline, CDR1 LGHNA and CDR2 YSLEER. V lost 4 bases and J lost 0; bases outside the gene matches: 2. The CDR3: CASSPGLAVSYNEQFF. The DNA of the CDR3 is TGCGCCAGCAGCCCGGGACTAGCGGTCTCCTACAATGAGCAGTTCTTC.

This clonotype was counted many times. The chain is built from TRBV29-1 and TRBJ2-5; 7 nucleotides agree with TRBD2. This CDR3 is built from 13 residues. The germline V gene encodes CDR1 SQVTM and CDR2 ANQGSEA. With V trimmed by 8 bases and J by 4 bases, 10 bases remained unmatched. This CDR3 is CSYRASGGETQYF. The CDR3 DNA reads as TGCAGCTATCGGGCCTCGGGGGGAGAGACCCAGTACTTC.

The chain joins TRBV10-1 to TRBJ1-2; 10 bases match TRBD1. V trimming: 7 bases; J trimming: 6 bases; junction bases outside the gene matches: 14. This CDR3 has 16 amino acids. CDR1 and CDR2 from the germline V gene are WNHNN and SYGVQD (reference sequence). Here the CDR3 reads CASTPVVGTGVHGYTF. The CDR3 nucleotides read TGCGCCAGCACCCCGGTTGTTGGGACAGGGGTTCATGGCTACACCTTC.

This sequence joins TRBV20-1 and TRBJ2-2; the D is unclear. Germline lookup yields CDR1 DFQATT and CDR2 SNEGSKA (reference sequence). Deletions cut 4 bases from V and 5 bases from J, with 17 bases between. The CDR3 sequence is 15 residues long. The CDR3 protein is CSAKPDDIYTGELFF. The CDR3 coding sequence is TGCAGTGCTAAGCCCGACGACATTTATACCGGGGAGCTGTTTTTT.

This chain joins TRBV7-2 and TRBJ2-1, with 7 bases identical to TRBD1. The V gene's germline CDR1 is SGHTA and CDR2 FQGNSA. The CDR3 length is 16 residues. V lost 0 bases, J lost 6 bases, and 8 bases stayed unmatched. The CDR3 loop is CASSLATGKAFNEQFF. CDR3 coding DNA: TGTGCCAGCAGCTTAGCGACAGGGAAGGCCTTCAATGAGCAGTTCTTC.

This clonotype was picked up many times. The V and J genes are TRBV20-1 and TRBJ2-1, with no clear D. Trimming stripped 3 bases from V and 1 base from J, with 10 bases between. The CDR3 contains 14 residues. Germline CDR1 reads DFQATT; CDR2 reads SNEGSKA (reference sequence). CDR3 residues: CSASRASSYNEQFF. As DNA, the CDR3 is TGCAGTGCTAGTCGGGCTAGTTCCTACAATGAGCAGTTCTTC.

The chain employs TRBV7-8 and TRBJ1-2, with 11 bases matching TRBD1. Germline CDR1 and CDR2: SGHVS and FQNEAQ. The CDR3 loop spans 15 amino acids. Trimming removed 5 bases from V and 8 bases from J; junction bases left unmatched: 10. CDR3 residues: CASSPSGTGGWGYTF. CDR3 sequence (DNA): TGTGCCAGCAGCCCTTCCGGGACAGGGGGTTGGGGCTACACCTTC.

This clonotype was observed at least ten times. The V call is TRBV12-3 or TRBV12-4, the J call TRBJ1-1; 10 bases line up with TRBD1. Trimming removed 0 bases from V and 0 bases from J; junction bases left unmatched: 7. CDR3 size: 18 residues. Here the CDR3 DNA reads TGTGCCAGCAGTTTAGCTGGACAGGGGGAAGGCATGAACACTGAAGCTTTCTTT. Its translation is CASSLAGQGEGMNTEAFF.

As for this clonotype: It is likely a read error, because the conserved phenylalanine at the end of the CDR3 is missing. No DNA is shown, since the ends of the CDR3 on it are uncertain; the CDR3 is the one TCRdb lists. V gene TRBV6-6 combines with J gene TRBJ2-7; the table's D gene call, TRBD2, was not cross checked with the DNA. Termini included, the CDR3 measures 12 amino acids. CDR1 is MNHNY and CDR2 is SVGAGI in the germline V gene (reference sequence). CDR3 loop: CASSYSGLAGDM.

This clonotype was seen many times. The DNA of the CDR3 is TGTGCCAGCAGCCAAGTGGGACTACCCGAAGAGACCCAGTACTTC. Translated: CASSQVGLPEETQYF. V and J are TRBV6-2 or TRBV6-3 and TRBJ2-5, with 7 nucleotides matching TRBD2. Germline V gene sequence: CDR1 MNHEY, CDR2 SVGEGT. Germline trimming cut 6 bases from V and 3 bases from J; bases unmatched to any gene: 10. CDR3 length: 15 residues.

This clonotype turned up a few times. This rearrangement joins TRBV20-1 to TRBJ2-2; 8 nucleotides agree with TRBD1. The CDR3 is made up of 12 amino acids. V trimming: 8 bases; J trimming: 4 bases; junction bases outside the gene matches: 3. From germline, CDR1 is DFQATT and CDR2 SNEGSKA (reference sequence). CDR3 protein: CSTQGATGELFF. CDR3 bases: TGCAGTACGCAGGGGGCCACCGGGGAGCTGTTTTTT.

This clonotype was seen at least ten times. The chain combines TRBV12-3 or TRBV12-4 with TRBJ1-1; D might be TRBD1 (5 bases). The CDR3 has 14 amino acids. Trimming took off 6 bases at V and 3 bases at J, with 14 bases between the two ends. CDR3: CASSSAGRDTEAFF. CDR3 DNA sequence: TGTGCCAGCAGCAGCGCGGGGCGGGACACTGAAGCTTTCTTT.

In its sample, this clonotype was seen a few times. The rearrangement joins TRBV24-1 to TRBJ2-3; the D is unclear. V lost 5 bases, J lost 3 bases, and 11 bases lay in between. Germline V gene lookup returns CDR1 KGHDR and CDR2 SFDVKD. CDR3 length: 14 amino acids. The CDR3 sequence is CATSVGWATDTQYF. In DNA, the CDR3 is TGTGCCACCAGTGTGGGTTGGGCGACAGATACGCAGTATTTT.

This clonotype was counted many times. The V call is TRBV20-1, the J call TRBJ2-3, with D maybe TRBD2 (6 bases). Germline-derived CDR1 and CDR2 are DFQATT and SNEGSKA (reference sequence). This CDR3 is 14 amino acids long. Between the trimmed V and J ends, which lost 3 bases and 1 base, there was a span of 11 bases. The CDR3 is CSASGGEGTDTQYF. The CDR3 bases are TGCAGTGCTAGCGGCGGGGAGGGCACAGATACGCAGTATTTT.

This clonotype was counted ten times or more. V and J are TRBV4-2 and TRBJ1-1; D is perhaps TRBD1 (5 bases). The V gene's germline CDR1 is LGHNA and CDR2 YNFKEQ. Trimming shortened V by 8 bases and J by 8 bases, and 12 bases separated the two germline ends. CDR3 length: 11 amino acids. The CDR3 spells CASEGLEEAFF. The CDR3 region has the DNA TGTGCCAGCGAGGGGCTCGAGGAAGCTTTCTTT.

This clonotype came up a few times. The CDR3 sequence: CATSVGTDSYNEQFF. CDR3 nucleotide sequence: TGTGCCACCAGTGTTGGGACCGACTCCTACAATGAGCAGTTCTTC. This chain uses TRBV24-1 with TRBJ2-1; D possibly uses TRBD1 or TRBD2 (5 bases each). The germline V and J ends were trimmed by 5 bases and 0 bases, with 10 bases remaining between them. CDR3 size: 15 residues. Germline loops: CDR1 KGHDR, CDR2 SFDVKD.

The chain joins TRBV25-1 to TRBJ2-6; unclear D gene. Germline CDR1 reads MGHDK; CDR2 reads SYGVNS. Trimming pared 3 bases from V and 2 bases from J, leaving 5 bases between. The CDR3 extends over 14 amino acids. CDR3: CASSDPTGANVLTF. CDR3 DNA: TGTGCCAGCAGTGACCCAACTGGGGCCAACGTCCTGACTTTC.